This T cell receptor (beta chain) was observed in a study of blood T cell repertoires in COVID-19. Study at large: Whether acute or convalescent, the COVID-19 samples came from the United States, Italy and Spain.

This clone occurred a few times. CDR3 length: 12 residues. V was shortened by 1 base and J by 7 bases, with 5 bases between the two germline ends. Germline V CDR1 and CDR2: SEHNR, FQNEAQ (reference sequence). In the original processing: Estimates of nucleated cell counts were drawn from the amplification of reference gene primers. Libraries were prepared by immunoSEQ multiplex PCR; TCRdb keeps only in-frame clonotypes and omits some of them. D and trimming were read from the DNA, whereas the V and J calls and clone size are those reported in that table. The data show about 230,000 clones, with roughly 83% seen just once and 2.5% to 3% held by the top ten.

V gene TRBV7-9 combines with J gene TRBJ2-1; D uncertain. Source material: peripheral blood. The TCR sequence derives from a woman aged 70-85 years with active or convalescent COVID-19. This chain's CDR3 is CASSLVTNEQFF. CDR3 coding DNA: TGTGCCAGCAGCTTAGTAACAAATGAGCAGTTCTTC.